Each of the 31 T cell receptor beta chains below was sequenced from the same sample in a study of cytomegalovirus exposure and HLA in healthy donors. The PCR used 60 Vbeta and 13 Jbeta primers. Clones were read by immunoSEQ multiplex PCR, and TCRdb kept only the in-frame ones, dropping some. The sample includes roughly 120,000 clones, more than 75% of them seen just once. Sequenced: PBMCs. These receptors were obtained from a woman aged 55-70 years in good health and CMV-seropositive.

V is TRBV5-1 and J is TRBJ2-7; 8 nucleotides agree with TRBD1. The CDR3 extends over 15 amino acids. CDR1 is SGHRS, CDR2 YFSETQ, per germline. Trimming at V came to 4 bases and at J to 2 bases, leaving 8 bases not matched to a gene. The CDR3, as DNA: TGCGCCAGCAGCGTGCCTGAACAGGGGGCCTACGAGCAGTACTTC. Residues: CASSVPEQGAYEQYF.

This chain connects TRBV6-5 to TRBJ1-6; D is undetermined. The CDR3 has 13 amino acids. V was shortened by 6 bases and J by 8 bases, with 11 bases between the two germline ends. The germline V gene has CDR1 MNHEY and CDR2 SVGAGI. CDR3 nucleotides: TGTGCCAGCAGGAGAGAACAGCATTCACCCCTCCACTTT. This gives the protein CASRREQHSPLHF.

The V gene is TRBV5-1, the J gene TRBJ1-1; the D is unclear. Germline V CDR1 and CDR2: SGHRS, YFSETQ. The CDR3 spans 15 residues. V was pared by 6 bases and J by 5 bases, with 20 bases between. CDR3 loop: CASTDPGRVKTEAFF. The CDR3 DNA is TGCGCCAGCACCGACCCGGGGAGGGTAAAAACTGAAGCTTTCTTT.

This clone was picked up one time. The V gene is TRBV5-1, the J gene TRBJ1-2, with D uncertain. Germline CDR1 SGHRS, CDR2 YFSETQ. V was clipped by 4 bases and J by 3 bases, with 16 bases between them. The CDR3 spans 15 residues. CDR3 nucleotide sequence: TGCGCCAGCAGCCCGGGAGGAGGGTTGGACTATGGCTACACCTTC. Translating gives CASSPGGGLDYGYTF.

This chain uses TRBV27 with TRBJ2-1; 9 bases line up with TRBD1. V was clipped by 2 bases and J by 2 bases; unmatched bases: 7. The CDR3 totals 17 residues. The V gene's germline CDR1 is MNHEY and CDR2 SMNVEV (reference sequence). The CDR3 coding sequence is TGTGCCAGCAGTTTAGGCCCGACAGGGGGTGCCTACAATGAGCAGTTCTTC. Protein: CASSLGPTGGAYNEQFF.

The chain recombines TRBV27 with TRBJ2-3, with 7 bases matching TRBD2. CDR1 and CDR2 (germline): MNHEY, SMNVEV (reference sequence). The junction had 19 bases not matched to a gene; V was cut back by 8 bases and J by 8 bases. The CDR3 runs to 16 residues. CDR3 sequence: CASVAQGLWERGTQYF. CDR3 DNA: TGTGCCAGCGTCGCCCAGGGACTATGGGAGCGGGGTACGCAGTATTTT.

The rearrangement links TRBV4-1 to TRBJ1-5; unclear D gene. Trimming cost V 0 bases and J 7 bases, with 10 bases left between them. The CDR3 runs 14 residues. CDR1 MGHRA and CDR2 YSYEKL come from the germline V gene. The CDR3 spells CASSQDEERQPQHF. The CDR3 DNA reads TGCGCCAGCAGCCAAGACGAGGAGAGGCAGCCCCAGCATTTT.

This clone has just a few counts. This chain uses TRBV2 with TRBJ1-1; D is possibly TRBD1 (6 bases). This CDR3 has 16 residues. Germline lookup yields CDR1 SNHLY and CDR2 FYNNEI. Trimming cost V 6 bases and J 4 bases, with 21 bases left between them. The CDR3 DNA sequence: TGTGCCAGCAGGCCAGGGATTGGGGGCTTGGGCACTGAAGCTTTCTTT. This gives the protein CASRPGIGGLGTEAFF.

The chain recombines TRBV28 with TRBJ1-6, with TRBD1 identical over 7 bases. Trimming at V came to 5 bases and at J to 0 bases, leaving 7 bases not matched to a gene. Germline V gene data show CDR1 as MDHEN and CDR2 as SYDVKM. CDR3 length: 17 residues. DNA for the CDR3: TGTGCCAGCAGTCCAAATACAGGGGCCTCCTATAATTCACCCCTCCACTTT. It yields the protein CASSPNTGASYNSPLHF.

The chain couples TRBV28 to TRBJ1-6; TRBD1 agrees at 11 bases. Germline V gives CDR1 MDHEN, CDR2 SYDVKM. The V and J ends lost 6 bases and 9 bases, in that order; junction bases with no gene match: 4. The CDR3 runs 14 residues. The CDR3: CASRGQGVSSPLHF. CDR3 sequence (DNA): TGTGCCAGCAGGGGACAGGGGGTTAGTTCACCCCTCCACTTT.

CDR3 sequence: CASSAAGTEVKAFF. DNA of the CDR3: TGTGCCAGCAGCGCAGCCGGGACTGAGGTTAAAGCTTTCTTT. The V gene is TRBV9, the J gene TRBJ1-1, with a possible D match to TRBD1 (5 bases). Germline-derived CDR1 and CDR2 are SGDLS and YYNGEE. CDR3 length: 14 residues. V gave up 3 bases and J gave up 9 bases, with 18 bases separating them.

This clone was picked up one time. This chain connects TRBV7-2 to TRBJ2-1; 9 bases agree with TRBD2. CDR3 length: 16 amino acids. V dropped 1 base and J dropped 4; count of bases not matched to a gene: 5. Per the germline V gene, CDR1 is SGHTA and CDR2 is FQGNSA. The CDR3 spells CASSLGASGVYNEQFF. The CDR3 coding sequence is TGTGCCAGCAGCTTAGGGGCTAGCGGGGTTTACAATGAGCAGTTCTTC.

This clone has just one count. The chain carries TRBV5-1 and TRBJ2-5; 9 nucleotides match TRBD2. After removal of 6 bases from V and 2 bases from J, the junction contained 8 bases not matched to a gene. From germline, CDR1 is SGHRS and CDR2 YFSETQ. The CDR3 runs 15 residues. The CDR3 loop reads CASTSGGRVQETQYF. In DNA, the CDR3 is TGCGCCAGCACCTCGGGCGGGAGGGTTCAAGAGACCCAGTACTTC. The full variable domain, completed using reference TRBV5-1 and TRBJ2-5, is KAGVTQTPRYLIKTRGQQVTLSCSPISGHRSVSWYQQTPGQGLQFLFEYFSETQRNKGNFPGRFSGRQFSNSRSEMNVSTLELGDSALYLCASTSGGRVQETQYFGPGTRLLVL.

This chain joins TRBV7-2 and TRBJ1-1; tentative D call: TRBD1 (6 bases). Trimming pared 5 bases from V and 3 bases from J, leaving 13 bases between. CDR3 length equals 14 residues. Per the germline V gene, CDR1 is SGHTA and CDR2 is FQGNSA. DNA of the CDR3: TGTGCCAGCAGCACTCCACAGGGTTACACTGAAGCTTTCTTT. It codes for CASSTPQGYTEAFF.

This clone was seen once. This chain uses TRBV5-8 with TRBJ1-2, with 7 nucleotides matching TRBD1. The CDR3 length is 14 residues. Germline V gene sequence: CDR1 SGHTS, CDR2 YDEGEE. Unmatched junction bases numbered 7, after V lost 4 bases and J lost 4 bases. DNA for the CDR3: TGTGCCAGCAGCGGACCGGGGACAGCCTATGGCTACACCTTC. It codes for CASSGPGTAYGYTF.

The chain joins TRBV30 to TRBJ1-6; no firm D call. Trimming pared 7 bases from V and 7 bases from J, leaving 8 bases between. Germline V lookup: CDR1 GTSNPN, CDR2 SVGIG (reference sequence). The CDR3 loop spans 11 amino acids. CDR3 in DNA: TGTGCCTTTGGAGGGAATTCACCCCTCCACTTT. This encodes CAFGGNSPLHF.

The chain carries TRBV7-8 and TRBJ2-7, with 8 bases matching TRBD1. CDR1 and CDR2 (germline): SGHVS, FQNEAQ. V dropped 5 bases and J dropped 5; count of bases not matched to a gene: 8. CDR3 size: 14 residues. CDR3 DNA: TGTGCCAGCAGCACGGGACAGGTTACCCACGAGCAGTACTTC. Protein sequence: CASSTGQVTHEQYF.

The count of this clone is one. V gene TRBV4-1 combines with J gene TRBJ2-1; TRBD1 aligns across 8 bases. The CDR3 length is 17 residues. V lost 0 bases, J lost 3 bases, and 7 bases stayed unmatched. CDR1 is MGHRA, CDR2 YSYEKL, per germline. CDR3 nucleotides: TGCGCCAGCAGCCAAGAGGTACCCGGGACAGGCTACAATGAGCAGTTCTTC. Amino acids: CASSQEVPGTGYNEQFF.

This clone was seen once. The rearrangement uses TRBV15 and TRBJ1-3; D perhaps matches TRBD1 (6 bases). This CDR3 is built from 16 residues. Germline assignment: CDR1 LNHNV and CDR2 YYDKDF (reference sequence). Trimming removed 1 base at V and 2 bases at J, with 12 bases between. CDR3 sequence reads: CATSRGDTGTGNTIYF. The CDR3 region has the DNA TGTGCCACCAGCAGAGGGGACACGGGTACTGGAAACACCATATATTTT.

The chain uses TRBV7-9 and TRBJ2-1; the D gene is possibly TRBD2 (6 bases). In germline, CDR1 is SEHNR, CDR2 FQNEAQ (reference sequence). The length of the CDR3 is 15 residues. V was pared by 2 bases and J by 7 bases, with 15 bases between. CDR3 loop: CASSLPGAARNEQFF. CDR3 sequence (DNA): TGTGCCAGCAGCTTACCGGGAGCAGCAAGGAATGAGCAGTTCTTC.

CDR3 in amino acids: CASPDKSYEQYF. Written as DNA, the CDR3 is TGTGCCAGTCCAGACAAATCCTACGAGCAGTACTTC. The V call is TRBV19, the J call TRBJ2-7, with D hard to call. Trimming took 8 bases from V and 1 from J, leaving 9 bases between them. CDR1 and CDR2 from the germline V gene are LNHDA and SQIVND (reference sequence). The CDR3 has 12 residues.

The chain employs TRBV30 and TRBJ1-2; weak D call: TRBD1 (5 bases). The CDR3 length is 13 residues. CDR1 and CDR2 from the germline V gene are GTSNPN and SVGIG (reference sequence). V was trimmed by 1 base and J by 4 bases, leaving 10 bases between them. CDR3 region: CAWSEGHVYGYTF. The DNA of the CDR3 is TGTGCCTGGAGTGAGGGGCACGTCTATGGCTACACCTTC.

This chain uses TRBV19 with TRBJ1-1; maybe TRBD1 (5 bases). V dropped 5 bases and J dropped 2 bases, with 15 bases sitting between them. Per germline, CDR1 LNHDA and CDR2 SQIVND (reference sequence). The CDR3 loop spans 15 amino acids. In DNA, the CDR3 is TGTGCCAGTAGTCACCCCGGGGGGTCAAACACTGAAGCTTTCTTT. As protein: CASSHPGGSNTEAFF.

The V and J genes are TRBV7-8 and TRBJ2-7, with TRBD1 as a possible D gene (6 bases). This CDR3 has 15 residues. V lost 0 bases and J 1 base, leaving 10 bases between the germline ends. In germline, CDR1 is SGHVS, CDR2 FQNEAQ. The CDR3 DNA reads as TGTGCCAGCAGCTTAGCCCAGCAGGGGTCCTACGAGCAGTACTTC. As protein: CASSLAQQGSYEQYF.

This clone has only a few counts. The V call is TRBV5-1, the J call TRBJ2-5, with 12 bases lining up with TRBD2. The CDR3 runs 18 residues. Trimming took 0 bases from V and 2 from J; bases not matched to a gene: 8. The germline gives CDR1 SGHRS, CDR2 YFSETQ. CDR3 DNA sequence: TGCGCCAGCAGCTTGGAGTCTAGCGGGGGGGCGGATCAAGAGACCCAGTACTTC. Its protein product is CASSLESSGGADQETQYF.

This clone was seen more than once but under ten times. The chain is built from TRBV18 and TRBJ1-4, with D unresolved. Germline assignment: CDR1 KGHSH and CDR2 LQKENI. CDR3 length: 17 amino acids. Trimming removed 6 bases at V and 5 bases at J, with 22 bases between. CDR3 sequence (DNA): TGTGCCAGCTCCTTAAGAAATCCCACAGCGGAAAATGAAAAACTGTTTTTT. Translated: CASSLRNPTAENEKLFF.

This sequence joins TRBV5-1 and TRBJ2-1; TRBD2 aligns across 11 bases. The CDR3 extends over 16 amino acids. J was trimmed by 4 bases and V by 5 bases; bases with no gene match: 8. CDR1 SGHRS and CDR2 YFSETQ come from the germline V gene. The CDR3 loop is CASRPSGTSGYNEQFF. The DNA for the CDR3 is TGCGCCAGCAGACCCTCCGGGACTAGCGGATACAATGAGCAGTTCTTC.

This clone was detected only a few times. This chain uses TRBV11-2 with TRBJ1-1; tentative D call: TRBD1 (5 bases). Deletions cut 2 bases from V and 0 bases from J, with 19 bases between. The germline V gene encodes CDR1 SGHAT and CDR2 FQNNGV. The CDR3 loop spans 18 amino acids. The CDR3: CASSLRGRRGRMNTEAFF. CDR3 nucleotide sequence: TGTGCCAGCAGCTTAAGAGGCCGGCGGGGGAGGATGAACACTGAAGCTTTCTTT.

The chain uses TRBV5-5 and TRBJ2-3; maybe TRBD2 (5 bases). The CDR3 extends over 15 amino acids. V shed 2 bases and J shed 4 bases, with 14 bases lying between them. Germline lookup yields CDR1 SGHKS and CDR2 YYEKEE (reference sequence). DNA of the CDR3: TGTGCCAGCAGCTTAAGTGGGAGACGGGCAGATACGCAGTATTTT. As protein: CASSLSGRRADTQYF. Together with reference TRBV5-5 and TRBJ2-3, the CDR3 gives the full variable domain: DAGVTQSPTHLIKTRGQQVTLRCSPISGHKSVSWYQQVLGQGPQFIFQYYEKEERGRGNFPDRFSARQFPNYSSELNVNALLLGDSALYLCASSLSGRRADTQYFGPGTRLTVL.

The V and J genes are TRBV4-3 and TRBJ2-7, with D possibly being TRBD1 (7 bases). V gave up 1 base and J gave up 2 bases, with 18 bases separating them. This CDR3 region has 17 residues. From germline, CDR1 is LGHNA and CDR2 YSLEER. DNA of the CDR3: TGCGCCAGCAGCCAAGTTAGGGGGCCAGGAGGGGCCTACGAGCAGTACTTC. Translating it yields CASSQVRGPGGAYEQYF.

The chain carries TRBV6-5 and TRBJ2-7, with 9 bases lining up with TRBD1. The CDR3 consists of 15 residues. The ends lost 6 bases at V and 4 bases at J; junction bases unmatched: 10. Germline V gene lookup returns CDR1 MNHEY and CDR2 SVGAGI. CDR3: CASSQPTGGKYEQYF. In DNA form, the CDR3 reads TGTGCCAGCAGCCAACCGACAGGGGGGAAATACGAGCAGTACTTC.